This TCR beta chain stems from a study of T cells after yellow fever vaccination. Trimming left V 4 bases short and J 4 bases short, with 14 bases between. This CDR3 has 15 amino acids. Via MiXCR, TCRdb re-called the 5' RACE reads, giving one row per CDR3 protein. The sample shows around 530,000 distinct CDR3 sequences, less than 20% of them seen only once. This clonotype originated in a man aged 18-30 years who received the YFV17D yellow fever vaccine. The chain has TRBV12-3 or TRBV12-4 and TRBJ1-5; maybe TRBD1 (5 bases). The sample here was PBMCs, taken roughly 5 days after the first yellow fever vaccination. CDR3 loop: CASSSDRGGNQPQHF. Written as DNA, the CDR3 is TGTGCCAGCAGTTCCGACCGGGGCGGGAATCAGCCCCAGCATTTT.